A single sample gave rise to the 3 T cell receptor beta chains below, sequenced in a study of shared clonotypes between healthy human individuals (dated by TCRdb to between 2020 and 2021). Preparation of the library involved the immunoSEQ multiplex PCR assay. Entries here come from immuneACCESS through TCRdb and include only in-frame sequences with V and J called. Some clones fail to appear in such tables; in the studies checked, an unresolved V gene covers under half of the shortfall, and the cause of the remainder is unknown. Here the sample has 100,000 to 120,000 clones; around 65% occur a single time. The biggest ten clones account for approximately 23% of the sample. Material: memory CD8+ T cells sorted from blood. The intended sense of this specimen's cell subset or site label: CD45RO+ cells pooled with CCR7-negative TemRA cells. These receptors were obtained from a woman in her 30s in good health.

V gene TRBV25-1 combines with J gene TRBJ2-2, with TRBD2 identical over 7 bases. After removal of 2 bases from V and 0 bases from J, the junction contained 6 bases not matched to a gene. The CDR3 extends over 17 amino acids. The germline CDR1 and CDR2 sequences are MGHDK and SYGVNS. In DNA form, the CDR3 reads TGTGCCAGCAGTGAACTAGCGGACCTCGCGAACACCGGGGAGCTGTTTTTT. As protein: CASSELADLANTGELFF.

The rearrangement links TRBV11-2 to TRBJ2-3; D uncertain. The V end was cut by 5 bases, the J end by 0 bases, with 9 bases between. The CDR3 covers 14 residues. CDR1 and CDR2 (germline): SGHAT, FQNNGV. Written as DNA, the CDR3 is TGTGCCAGCAGCCCCCATCCGAGCACAGATACGCAGTATTTT. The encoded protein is CASSPHPSTDTQYF.

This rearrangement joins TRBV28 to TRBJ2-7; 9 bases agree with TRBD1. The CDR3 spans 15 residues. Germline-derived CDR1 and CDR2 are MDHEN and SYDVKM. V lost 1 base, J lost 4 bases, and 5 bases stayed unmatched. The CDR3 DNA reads TGTGCCAGCAGTTTATCCACAGGGGGCGCGTACGAGCAGTACTTC. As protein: CASSLSTGGAYEQYF.